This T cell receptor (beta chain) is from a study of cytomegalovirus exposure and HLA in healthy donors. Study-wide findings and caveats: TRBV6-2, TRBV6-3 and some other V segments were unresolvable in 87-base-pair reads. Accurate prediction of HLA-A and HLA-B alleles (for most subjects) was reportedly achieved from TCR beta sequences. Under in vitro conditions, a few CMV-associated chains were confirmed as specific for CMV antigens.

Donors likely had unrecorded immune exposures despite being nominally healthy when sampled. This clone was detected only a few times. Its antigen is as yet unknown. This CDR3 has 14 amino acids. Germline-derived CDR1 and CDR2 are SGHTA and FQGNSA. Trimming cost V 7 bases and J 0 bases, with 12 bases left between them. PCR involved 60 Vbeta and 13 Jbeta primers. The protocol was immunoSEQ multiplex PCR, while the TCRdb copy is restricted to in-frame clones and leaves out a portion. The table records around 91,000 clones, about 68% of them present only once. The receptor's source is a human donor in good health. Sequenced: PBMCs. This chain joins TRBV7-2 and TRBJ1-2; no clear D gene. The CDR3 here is CASTTAGANYGYTF. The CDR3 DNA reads TGTGCCAGCACAACGGCGGGAGCTAACTATGGCTACACCTTC.